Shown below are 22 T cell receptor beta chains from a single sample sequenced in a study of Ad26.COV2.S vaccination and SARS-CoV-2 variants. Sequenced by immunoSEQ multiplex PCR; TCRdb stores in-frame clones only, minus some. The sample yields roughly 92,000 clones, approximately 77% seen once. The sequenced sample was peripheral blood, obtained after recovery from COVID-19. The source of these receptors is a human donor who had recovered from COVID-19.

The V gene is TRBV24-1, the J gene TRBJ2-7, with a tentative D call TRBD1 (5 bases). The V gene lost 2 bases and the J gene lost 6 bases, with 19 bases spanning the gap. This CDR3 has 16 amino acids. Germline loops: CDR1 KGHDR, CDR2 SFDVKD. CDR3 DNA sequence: TGTGCCACCAGTGATTCCCCCACAGGTAGGAACTCCGAGCAGTACTTC. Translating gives CATSDSPTGRNSEQYF.

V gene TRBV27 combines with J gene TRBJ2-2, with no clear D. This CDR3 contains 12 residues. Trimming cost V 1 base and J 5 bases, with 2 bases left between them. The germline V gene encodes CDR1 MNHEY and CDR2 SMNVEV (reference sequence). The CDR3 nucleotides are TGTGCCAGCAGTTTATGGACCGGGGAGCTGTTTTTT. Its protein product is CASSLWTGELFF.

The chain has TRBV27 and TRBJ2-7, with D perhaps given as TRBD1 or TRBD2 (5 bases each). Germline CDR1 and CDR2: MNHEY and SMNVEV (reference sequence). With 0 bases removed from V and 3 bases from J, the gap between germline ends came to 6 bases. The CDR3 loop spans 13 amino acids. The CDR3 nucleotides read TGTGCCAGCAGTTTATCGGGGGACTACGAGCAGTACTTC. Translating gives CASSLSGDYEQYF.

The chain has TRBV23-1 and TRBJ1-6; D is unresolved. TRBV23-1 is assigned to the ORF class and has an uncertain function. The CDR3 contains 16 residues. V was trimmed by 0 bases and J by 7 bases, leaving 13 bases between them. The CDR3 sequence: CASSQSYASDNSPLHF. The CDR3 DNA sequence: TGCGCCAGCAGTCAATCCTATGCCTCAGACAATTCACCCCTCCACTTT.

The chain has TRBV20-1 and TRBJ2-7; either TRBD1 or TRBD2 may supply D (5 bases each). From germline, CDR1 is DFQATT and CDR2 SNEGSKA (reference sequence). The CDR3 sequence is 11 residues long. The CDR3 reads CRAIRDDEQYF. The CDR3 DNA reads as TGCAGGGCAATCCGGGACGACGAGCAGTACTTC.

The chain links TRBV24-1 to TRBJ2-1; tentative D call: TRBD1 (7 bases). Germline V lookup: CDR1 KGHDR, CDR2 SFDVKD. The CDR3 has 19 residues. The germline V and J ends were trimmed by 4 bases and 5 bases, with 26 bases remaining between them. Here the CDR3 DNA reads TGTGCCACCAGTGACCTTCTACAAGCGGGCGGACAGGTTAACAATGAGCAGTTCTTC. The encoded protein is CATSDLLQAGGQVNNEQFF.

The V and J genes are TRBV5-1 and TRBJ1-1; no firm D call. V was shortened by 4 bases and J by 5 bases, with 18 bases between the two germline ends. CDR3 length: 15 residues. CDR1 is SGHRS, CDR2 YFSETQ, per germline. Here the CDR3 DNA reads TGCGCCAGCAGCCTCGCCGGTGGAAGTCGGACTGAAGCTTTCTTT. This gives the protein CASSLAGGSRTEAFF.

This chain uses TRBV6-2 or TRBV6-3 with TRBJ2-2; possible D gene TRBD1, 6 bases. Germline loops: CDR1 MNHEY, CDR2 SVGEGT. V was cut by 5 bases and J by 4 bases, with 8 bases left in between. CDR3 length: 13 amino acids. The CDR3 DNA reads TGTGCCAGCAGTATCAGGGGCACCGGGGAGCTGTTTTTT. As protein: CASSIRGTGELFF.

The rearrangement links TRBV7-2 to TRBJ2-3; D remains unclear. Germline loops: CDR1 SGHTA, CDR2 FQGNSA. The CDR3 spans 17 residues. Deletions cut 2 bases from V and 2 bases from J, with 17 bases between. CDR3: CASSLRSLRILTDTQYF. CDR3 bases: TGTGCCAGCAGCTTACGAAGCCTGAGGATTCTCACAGATACGCAGTATTTT.

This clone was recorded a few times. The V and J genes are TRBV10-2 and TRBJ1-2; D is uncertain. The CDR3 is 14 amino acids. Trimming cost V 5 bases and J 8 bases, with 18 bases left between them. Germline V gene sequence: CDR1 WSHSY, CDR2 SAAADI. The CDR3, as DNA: TGCGCCAGCAGTCCACTTGTGGCAGCCGACGGCTACACCTTC. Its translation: CASSPLVAADGYTF.

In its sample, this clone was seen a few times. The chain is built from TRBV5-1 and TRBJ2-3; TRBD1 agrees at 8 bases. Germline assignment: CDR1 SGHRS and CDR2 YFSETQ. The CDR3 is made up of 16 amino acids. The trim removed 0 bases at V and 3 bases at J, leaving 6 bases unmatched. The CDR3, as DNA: TGCGCCAGCAGCTTGGGGTCAGGGGGCTGGACAGATACGCAGTATTTT. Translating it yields CASSLGSGGWTDTQYF.

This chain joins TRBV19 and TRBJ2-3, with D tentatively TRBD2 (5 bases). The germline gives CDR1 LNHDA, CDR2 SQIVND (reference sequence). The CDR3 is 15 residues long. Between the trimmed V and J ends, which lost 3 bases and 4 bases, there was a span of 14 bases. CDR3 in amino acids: CASSIEGVVADTQYF. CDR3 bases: TGTGCCAGTAGTATCGAGGGAGTAGTCGCAGATACGCAGTATTTT.

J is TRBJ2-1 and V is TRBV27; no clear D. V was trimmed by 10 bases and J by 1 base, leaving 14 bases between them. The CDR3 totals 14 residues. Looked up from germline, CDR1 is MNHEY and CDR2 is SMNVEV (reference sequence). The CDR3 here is CATSLGGSYNEQFF. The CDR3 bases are TGTGCCACCTCTCTCGGTGGGTCCTACAATGAGCAGTTCTTC.

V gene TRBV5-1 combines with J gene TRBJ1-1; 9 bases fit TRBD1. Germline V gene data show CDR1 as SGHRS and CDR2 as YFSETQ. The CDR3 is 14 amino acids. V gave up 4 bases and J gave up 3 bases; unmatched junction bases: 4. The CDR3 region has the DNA TGCGCCAGCAGCGGGGGACAGGGCCACACTGAAGCTTTCTTT. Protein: CASSGGQGHTEAFF. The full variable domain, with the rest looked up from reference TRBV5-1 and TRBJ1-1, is KAGVTQTPRYLIKTRGQQVTLSCSPISGHRSVSWYQQTPGQGLQFLFEYFSETQRNKGNFPGRFSGRQFSNSRSEMNVSTLELGDSALYLCASSGGQGHTEAFFGQGTRLTVV.

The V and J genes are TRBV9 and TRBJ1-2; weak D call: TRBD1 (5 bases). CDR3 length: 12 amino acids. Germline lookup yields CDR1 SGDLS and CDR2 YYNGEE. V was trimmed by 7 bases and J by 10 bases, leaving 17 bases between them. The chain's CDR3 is CASQSGFLDYTF. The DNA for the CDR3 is TGTGCCAGCCAATCAGGGTTTTTGGACTACACCTTC.

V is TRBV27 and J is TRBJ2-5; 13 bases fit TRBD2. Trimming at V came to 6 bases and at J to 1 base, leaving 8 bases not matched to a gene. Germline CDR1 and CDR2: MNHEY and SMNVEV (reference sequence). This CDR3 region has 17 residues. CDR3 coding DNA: TGTGCCAGCAGCCAGGGACTAGCGGGATTCCCCCAAGAGACCCAGTACTTC. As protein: CASSQGLAGFPQETQYF.

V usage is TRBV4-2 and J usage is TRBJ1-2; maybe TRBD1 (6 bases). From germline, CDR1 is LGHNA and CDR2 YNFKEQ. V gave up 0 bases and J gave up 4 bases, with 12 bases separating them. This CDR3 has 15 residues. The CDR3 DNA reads TGTGCCAGCAGCCAAGAGGTCAGGGGATTCTATGGCTACACCTTC. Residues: CASSQEVRGFYGYTF.

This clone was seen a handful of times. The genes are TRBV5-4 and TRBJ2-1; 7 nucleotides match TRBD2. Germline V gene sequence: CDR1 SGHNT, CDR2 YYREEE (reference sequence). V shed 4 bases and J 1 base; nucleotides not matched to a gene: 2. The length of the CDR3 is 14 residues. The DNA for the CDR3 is TGTGCCAGCAGCGGCGGGAGTTCCTACAATGAGCAGTTCTTC. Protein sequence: CASSGGSSYNEQFF.

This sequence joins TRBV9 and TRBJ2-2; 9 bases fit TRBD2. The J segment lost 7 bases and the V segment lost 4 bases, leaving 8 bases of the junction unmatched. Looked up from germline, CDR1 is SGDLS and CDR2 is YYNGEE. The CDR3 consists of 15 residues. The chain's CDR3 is CASSRSGRRIGELFF. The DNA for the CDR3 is TGTGCCAGCAGCCGTAGCGGGAGAAGGATCGGGGAGCTGTTTTTT.

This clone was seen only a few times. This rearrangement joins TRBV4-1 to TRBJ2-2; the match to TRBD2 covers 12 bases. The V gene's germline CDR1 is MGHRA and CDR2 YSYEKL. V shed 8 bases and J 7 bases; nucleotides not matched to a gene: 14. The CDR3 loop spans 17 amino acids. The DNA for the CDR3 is TGCGCCAGCCGGCCAGGGTATCTAGCGGGAGGGATCGGGGAGCTGTTTTTT. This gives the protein CASRPGYLAGGIGELFF.

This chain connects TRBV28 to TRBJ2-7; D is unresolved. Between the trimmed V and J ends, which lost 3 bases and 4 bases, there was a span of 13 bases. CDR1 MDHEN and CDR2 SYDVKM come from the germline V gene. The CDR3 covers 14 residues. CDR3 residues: CASSFLLTIYEQYF. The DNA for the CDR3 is TGTGCCAGCAGTTTTCTACTCACAATATACGAGCAGTACTTC.

The CDR3 sequence is CSASLPGTKNIQYF. The CDR3 DNA sequence: TGCAGTGCTAGTCTCCCAGGGACCAAAAACATTCAGTACTTC. The V call is TRBV20-1, the J call TRBJ2-4; D is perhaps TRBD1 (5 bases). This CDR3 comprises 14 residues. Germline assignment: CDR1 DFQATT and CDR2 SNEGSKA (reference sequence). V dropped 3 bases and J dropped 2 bases, with 11 bases sitting between them.